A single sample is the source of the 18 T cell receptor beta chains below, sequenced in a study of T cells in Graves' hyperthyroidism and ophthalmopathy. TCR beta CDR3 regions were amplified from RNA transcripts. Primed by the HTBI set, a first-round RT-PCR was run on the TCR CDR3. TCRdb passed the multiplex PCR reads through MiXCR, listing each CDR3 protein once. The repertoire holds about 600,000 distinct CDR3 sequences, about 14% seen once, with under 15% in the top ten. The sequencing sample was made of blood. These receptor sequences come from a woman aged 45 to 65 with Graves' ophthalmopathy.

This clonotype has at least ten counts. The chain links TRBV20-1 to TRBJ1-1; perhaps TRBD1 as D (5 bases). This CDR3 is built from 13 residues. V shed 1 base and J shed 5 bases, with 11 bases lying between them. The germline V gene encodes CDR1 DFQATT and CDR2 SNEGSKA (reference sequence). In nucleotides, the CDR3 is TGCAGTGCTAGAGTTCCTCGGGGGACTGAAGCTTTCTTT. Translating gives CSARVPRGTEAFF.

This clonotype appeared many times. The CDR3 region is CSATGLVITGELFF. Here the CDR3 DNA reads TGCAGTGCAACGGGACTAGTGATCACCGGGGAGCTGTTTTTT. The chain links TRBV20-1 to TRBJ2-2, with 8 bases fitting TRBD2. V dropped 6 bases and J dropped 4; count of bases not matched to a gene: 7. The germline gives CDR1 DFQATT, CDR2 SNEGSKA (reference sequence). CDR3 size: 14 residues.

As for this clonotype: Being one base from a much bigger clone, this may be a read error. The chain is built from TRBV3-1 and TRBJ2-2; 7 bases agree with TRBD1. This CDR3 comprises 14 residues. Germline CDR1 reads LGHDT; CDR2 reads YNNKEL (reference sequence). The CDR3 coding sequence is TGTGCCAGCAGAGACAGGGTGAACACCGGGGAGCCGTTTTTT. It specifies CASRDRVNTGEPFF.

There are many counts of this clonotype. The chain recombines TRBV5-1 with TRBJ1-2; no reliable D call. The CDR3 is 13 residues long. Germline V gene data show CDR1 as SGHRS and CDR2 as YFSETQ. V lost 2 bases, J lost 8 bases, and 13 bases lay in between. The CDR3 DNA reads TGCGCCAGCAGCTTAGGCAGGATGGACGGCTACACCTTC. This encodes CASSLGRMDGYTF.

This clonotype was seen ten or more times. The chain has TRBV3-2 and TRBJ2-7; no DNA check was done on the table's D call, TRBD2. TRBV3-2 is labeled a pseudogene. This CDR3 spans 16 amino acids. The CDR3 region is CASSQARPSGTYEQYF. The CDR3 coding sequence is TGTGCCAGCAGCCAAGCCAGGCCTAGCGGGACCTACGAGCAGTACTTC.

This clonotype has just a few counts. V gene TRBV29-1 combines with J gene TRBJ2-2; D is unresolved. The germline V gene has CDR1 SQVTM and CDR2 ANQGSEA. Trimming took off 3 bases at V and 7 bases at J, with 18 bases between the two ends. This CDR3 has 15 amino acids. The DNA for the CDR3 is TGCAGCGTTGAGGTTTTTCGGAGCAATAGCGGGGAGCTGTTTTTT. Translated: CSVEVFRSNSGELFF.

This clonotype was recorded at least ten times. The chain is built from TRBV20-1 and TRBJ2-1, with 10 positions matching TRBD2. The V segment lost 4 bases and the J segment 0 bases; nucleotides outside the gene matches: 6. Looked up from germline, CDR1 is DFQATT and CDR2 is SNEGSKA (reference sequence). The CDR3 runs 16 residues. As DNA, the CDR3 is TGCAGTGCTACCCCTAGCGGGAGAGCCTCCTACAATGAGCAGTTCTTC. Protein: CSATPSGRASYNEQFF.

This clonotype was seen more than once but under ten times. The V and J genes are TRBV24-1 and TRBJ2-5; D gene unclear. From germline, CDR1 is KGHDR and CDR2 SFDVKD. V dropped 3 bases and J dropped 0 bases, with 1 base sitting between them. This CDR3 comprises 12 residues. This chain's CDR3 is CATSDHQETQYF. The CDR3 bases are TGTGCCACCAGTGATCACCAAGAGACCCAGTACTTC.

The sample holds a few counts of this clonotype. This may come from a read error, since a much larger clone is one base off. CDR3 loop: CASSATGLGPCSTDTQYF. Written as DNA, the CDR3 is TGTGCCAGCAGCGCAACAGGGCTAGGCCCCTGCAGCACAGATACGCAGTATTTT. The chain combines TRBV11-2 with TRBJ2-3; D may be TRBD1 (6 bases). CDR1 and CDR2 (germline): SGHAT, FQNNGV. V dropped 5 bases and J dropped 0 bases, with 21 bases sitting between them. The CDR3 totals 18 residues.

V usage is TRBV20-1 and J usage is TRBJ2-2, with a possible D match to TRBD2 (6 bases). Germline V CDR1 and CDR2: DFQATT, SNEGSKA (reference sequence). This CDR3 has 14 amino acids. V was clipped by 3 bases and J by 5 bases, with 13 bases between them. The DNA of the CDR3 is TGCAGTGCTAGTGGGGCTCGGGGGACCGGGGAGCTGTTTTTT. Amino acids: CSASGARGTGELFF.

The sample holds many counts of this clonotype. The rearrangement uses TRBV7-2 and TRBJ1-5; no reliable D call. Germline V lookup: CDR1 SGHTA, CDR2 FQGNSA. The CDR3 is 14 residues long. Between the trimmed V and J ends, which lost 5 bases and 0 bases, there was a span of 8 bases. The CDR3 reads CASSIRLSNQPQHF. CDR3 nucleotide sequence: TGTGCCAGCAGCATCCGGCTTAGCAATCAGCCCCAGCATTTT.

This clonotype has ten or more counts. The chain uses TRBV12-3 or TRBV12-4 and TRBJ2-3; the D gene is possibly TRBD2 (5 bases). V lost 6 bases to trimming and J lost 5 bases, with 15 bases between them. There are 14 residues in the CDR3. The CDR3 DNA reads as TGTGCCAGCAGCCCGGACTCCCACCGAGATACGCAGTATTTT. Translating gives CASSPDSHRDTQYF.

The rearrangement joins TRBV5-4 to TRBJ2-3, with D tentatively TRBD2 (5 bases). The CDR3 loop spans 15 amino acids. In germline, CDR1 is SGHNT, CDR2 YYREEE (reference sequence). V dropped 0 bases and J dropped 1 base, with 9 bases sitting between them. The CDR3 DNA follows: TGTGCCAGCAGCTTGGCGACTACCGGCACAGATACGCAGTATTTT. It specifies CASSLATTGTDTQYF. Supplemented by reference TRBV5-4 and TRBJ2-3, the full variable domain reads ETGVTQSPTHLIKTRGQQVTLRCSSQSGHNTVSWYQQALGQGPQFIFQYYREEENGRGNFPPRFSGLQFPNYSSELNVNALELDDSALYLCASSLATTGTDTQYFGPGTRLTVL.

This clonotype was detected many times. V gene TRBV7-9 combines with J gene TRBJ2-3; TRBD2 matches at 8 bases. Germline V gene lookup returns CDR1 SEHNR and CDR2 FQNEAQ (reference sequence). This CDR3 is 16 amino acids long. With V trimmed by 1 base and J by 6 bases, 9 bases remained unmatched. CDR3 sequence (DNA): TGTGCCAGCAGCTTAGAAGGACTAGCCCAGGCGGATACGCAGTATTTT. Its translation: CASSLEGLAQADTQYF.

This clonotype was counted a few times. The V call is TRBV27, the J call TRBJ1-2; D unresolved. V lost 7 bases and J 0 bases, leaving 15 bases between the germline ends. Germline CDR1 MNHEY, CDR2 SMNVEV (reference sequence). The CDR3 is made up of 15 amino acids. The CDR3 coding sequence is TGTGCCAGCATGGGAAGAGGGAGGCCTAACTATGGCTACACCTTC. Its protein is CASMGRGRPNYGYTF.

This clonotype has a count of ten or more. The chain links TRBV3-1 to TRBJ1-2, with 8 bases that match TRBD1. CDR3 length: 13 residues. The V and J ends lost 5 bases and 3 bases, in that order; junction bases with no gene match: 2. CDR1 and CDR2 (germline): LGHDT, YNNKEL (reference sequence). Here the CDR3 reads CASSTDRDYGYTF. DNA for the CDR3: TGTGCCAGCAGCACGGACAGGGACTATGGCTACACCTTC.

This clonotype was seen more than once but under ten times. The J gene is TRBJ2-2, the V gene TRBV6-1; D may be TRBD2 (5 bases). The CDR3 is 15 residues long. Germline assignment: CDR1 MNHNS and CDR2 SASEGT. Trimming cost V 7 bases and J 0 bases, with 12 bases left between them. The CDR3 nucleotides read TGTGCCAGCACTCACGGGATAACGAACACCGGGGAGCTGTTTTTT. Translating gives CASTHGITNTGELFF.

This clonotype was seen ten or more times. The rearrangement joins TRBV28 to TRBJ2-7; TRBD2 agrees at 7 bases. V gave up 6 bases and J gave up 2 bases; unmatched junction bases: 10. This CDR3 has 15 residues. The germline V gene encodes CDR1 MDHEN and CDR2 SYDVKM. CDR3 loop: CASRLELAPAYEQYF. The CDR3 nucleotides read TGTGCCAGCAGATTAGAACTAGCGCCCGCCTACGAGCAGTACTTC. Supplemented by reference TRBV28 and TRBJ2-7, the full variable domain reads DVKVTQSSRYLVKRTGEKVFLECVQDMDHENMFWYRQDPGLGLRLIYFSYDVKMKEKGDIPEGYSVSREKKERFSLILESASTNQTSMYLCASRLELAPAYEQYFGPGTRLTVT.